The source of this TCR beta chain is a study of blood T cells in healthy people across ages. Study outcomes and limitations: Strongly correlated with naive T cell percentage was TCR beta diversity. Higher diversity and more naive CD4+ cells were features of long-lived donors, compared to aged donors. For the donors, CMV status was unknown and possibly confounded expanded clonotype changes.

The authors ran a second PCR of about 7 to 11 cycles using a sample-barcoded 5' primer and a J-beta primer mix. Every molecule of cDNA carried a tag from a template-switch adaptor with 12 random nucleotides. TCRdb ran MiXCR on the 5' RACE reads and lists one entry per CDR3 protein. The sample comprises approximately 1,700,000 distinct CDR3 sequences, roughly two fifths of which are singletons, and more than 20% rests with the top ten. Trimming cost V 2 bases and J 0 bases, with 14 bases left between them. The germline V gene has CDR1 MNHNS and CDR2 SASEGT. The CDR3 consists of 17 residues. As to this clonotype: The antigen is unknown.

This clonotype was sampled from a human donor in good health. The chain has TRBV6-1 and TRBJ2-1; D is unresolved. Material: blood. The CDR3 protein is CASSEQGRRSSYNEQFF. The CDR3 region has the DNA TGTGCCAGCAGTGAACAAGGTCGGCGGAGCTCCTACAATGAGCAGTTCTTC.